These T cell receptor beta chains were read from a single sample in a study of OX40 agonist ivuxolimab in advanced cancers. Here immunoSEQ multiplex PCR was the method, and the copy in TCRdb shows in-frame clones only, minus some. The sample yields about 78,000 clones, more than 75% seen once. The source material was CD4+ or CD8+ T cells sorted from blood, sampled in a trial of the OX40 agonist ivuxolimab. Receptor source: an adult with an advanced solid tumor such as melanoma, head and neck, liver or kidney cancer. Both conserved end residues are part of each CDR3. D genes are given only for firm matches. Size is stated for part of the rows, as once, few or many counts, or as a class when the clone is expanded.

>once|TRBJ2-1|TRBV11-2|TRBD2
CASSLASGYNEQFF
TGTGCCAGCAGCTTAGCTAGCGGATACAATGAGCAGTTCTTC
>-|TRBJ1-4|TRBV18|-
CASSPPRGERDEKLFF
TGTGCCAGCTCACCACCACGAGGAGAACGAGATGAAAAACTGTTTTTT
>-|TRBJ2-3|TRBV7-2|-
CASSLVSADTQYF
TGTGCCAGCAGCTTAGTGTCGGCAGATACGCAGTATTTT
>-|TRBJ1-3|TRBV6-6|-
CASSPTGDGNTIYF
TGTGCCAGCAGCCCTACCGGGGACGGAAACACCATATATTTT
>-|TRBJ2-2|TRBV7-9|-
CASSKLAETGELFF
TGTGCCAGCAGCAAACTCGCTGAGACCGGGGAGCTGTTTTTT
>-|TRBJ2-1|TRBV13|-
CASRQGQLSYNEQFF
TGTGCCAGCAGACAAGGACAACTCTCCTACAATGAGCAGTTCTTC
>once|TRBJ2-5|TRBV18|-
CASSPPVGTLQETQYF
TGTGCCAGCTCACCACCGGTCGGGACCCTTCAAGAGACCCAGTACTTC
>-|TRBJ1-1|TRBV29-1|TRBD1
CSVGDRGRTEAFF
TGCAGCGTTGGGGACAGGGGGCGAACTGAAGCTTTCTTT
>-|TRBJ1-5|TRBV19|-
CASRVDNSNQPQHF
TGTGCCAGTAGGGTTGATAATAGCAATCAGCCCCAGCATTTT
>-|TRBJ2-7|TRBV28|-
CASSLPDIWKGAYEQYF
TGTGCCAGCAGTTTACCGGACATCTGGAAGGGCGCCTACGAGCAGTACTTC
>-|TRBJ2-5|TRBV7-9|TRBD1
CASSPGTGGEETQYF
TGTGCCAGCAGCCCTGGGACAGGGGGCGAAGAGACCCAGTACTTC
>once|TRBJ2-2|TRBV7-2|-
CASSLLRDTGELFF
TGTGCCAGCAGCTTATTACGAGACACCGGGGAGCTGTTTTTT
>-|TRBJ1-1|TRBV2|-
CASSAGPNTEAFF
TGTGCCAGCAGTGCGGGTCCTAACACTGAAGCTTTCTTT
>-|TRBJ2-3|TRBV10-2|-
CASSGTGPTDTQYF
TGCGCCAGCAGTGGGACTGGCCCCACAGATACGCAGTATTTT
>-|TRBJ2-6|TRBV7-9|TRBD1
CASSLPRDRDSGANVLTF
TGTGCCAGCAGCTTACCCCGGGACAGAGACTCTGGGGCCAACGTCCTGACTTTC
>few|TRBJ2-3|TRBV9|-
CASRMGPSTDTQYF
TGTGCCAGCAGAATGGGGCCCAGCACAGATACGCAGTATTTT
>-|TRBJ2-2|TRBV7-6|-
CASSYGYLTGELFF
TGTGCCAGCAGCTACGGGTACCTCACCGGGGAGCTGTTTTTT
>-|TRBJ2-1|TRBV2|TRBD2
CATQQTSGINEQFF
TGTGCCACCCAGCAAACTAGCGGGATTAATGAGCAGTTCTTC
>-|TRBJ2-4|TRBV27|-
CASTEWASGDRNIQYF
TGTGCCAGCACCGAATGGGCCTCGGGGGATCGAAACATTCAGTACTTC
>-|TRBJ1-2|TRBV4-1|TRBD1
CASSQVRTGGYGYTF
TGCGCCAGCAGCCAAGTCCGGACAGGGGGCTATGGCTACACCTTC
>-|TRBJ1-1|TRBV18|-
CASSPTQGVNTEAFF
TGTGCCAGCTCACCGACACAGGGTGTGAACACTGAAGCTTTCTTT
>-|TRBJ2-6|TRBV6-5|-
CASSYSMYSGANVLTF
TGTGCCAGCAGTTACTCGATGTACTCTGGGGCCAACGTCCTGACTTTC
>-|TRBJ2-3|TRBV21-1|-
CASSKARQGKADTQYF
TGTGCCAGCAGCAAAGCTAGACAGGGGAAAGCAGATACGCAGTATTTT
>-|TRBJ1-1|TRBV7-2|TRBD1
CASSANTGGTEAFF
TGTGCCAGCAGCGCCAATACAGGGGGCACTGAAGCTTTCTTT
>-|TRBJ1-5|TRBV19|-
CASSTSPGYSNQPQHF
TGTGCCAGTAGTACCTCCCCAGGGTATAGCAATCAGCCCCAGCATTTT
>-|TRBJ2-3|TRBV7-2|-
CASSLGAGATDTQYF
TGTGCCAGCAGCTTAGGGGCAGGGGCCACAGATACGCAGTATTTT
>-|TRBJ1-5|TRBV6-4|TRBD1
CASSEGGGQPQHF
TGTGCCAGCAGTGAAGGGGGCGGTCAGCCCCAGCATTTT
>once|TRBJ2-1|TRBV29-1|-
CSVDIWGNYNEQFF
TGCAGCGTTGATATATGGGGCAACTACAATGAGCAGTTCTTC
>-|TRBJ1-6|TRBV15|-
CATSSDVTGSSPLHF
TGTGCCACCAGCAGCGACGTTACAGGGAGTTCACCCCTCCACTTT
>-|TRBJ1-1|TRBV5-1|TRBD1
CASRLDRGLFLNTEAFF
TGCGCCAGCAGGCTAGACAGGGGTCTTTTTCTGAACACTGAAGCTTTCTTT
>-|TRBJ1-1|TRBV15|-
CATSREKQTEAFF
TGTGCCACCAGCAGAGAAAAGCAAACTGAAGCTTTCTTT
>-|TRBJ1-2|TRBV10-3|TRBD1
CAISGQGGYGYTF
TGTGCCATCAGTGGACAGGGCGGCTATGGCTACACCTTC
>-|TRBJ2-1|TRBV5-1|-
CASSLAGLGEQFF
TGCGCCAGCAGCTTGGCGGGGTTGGGTGAGCAGTTCTTC